Listed below are T cell receptor beta chains from one sample, sequenced in a study of graft-versus-host responses after intestinal transplantation. Repertoires were generated with immunoSEQ multiplex PCR, while TCRdb's copy carries only in-frame clones and drops some. The table includes around 40,000 clones, 94% detected once. Antigens of these TCRs are unknown. The sequencing used unstimulated CD4+ T cells sorted from spleen or lymph node cells, collected before transplant. These receptors all stem from a human donor who was the organ donor for an intestinal transplant. Each CDR3 is given with its conserved first and last residue. Fields, in order: CDR3 protein, CDR3 DNA, V gene, clone size, D gene, J gene. D genes are given only for firm matches. Size is stated for part of the rows, as once, few or many counts, or as a class when the clone is expanded.

CDR3 protein: CASSPGQNYGYTF
CDR3 DNA: TGTGCCAGCAGCCCGGGACAAAACTATGGCTACACCTTC
V gene: TRBV5-6
clone size: NA
D gene: NA
J gene: TRBJ1-2

CDR3 protein: CASSRTSGVHNEQFF
CDR3 DNA: TGTGCCAGCTCAAGGACTAGCGGTGTCCACAATGAGCAGTTCTTC
V gene: TRBV18
clone size: NA
D gene: TRBD2
J gene: TRBJ2-1

CDR3 protein: CASSPLAGNIQYF
CDR3 DNA: TGCGCCAGCAGCCCTTTGGCCGGAAACATTCAGTACTTC
V gene: TRBV5-1
clone size: NA
D gene: NA
J gene: TRBJ2-4

CDR3 protein: CASSPQGDSPLHF
CDR3 DNA: TGTGCCAGCAGCCCCCAGGGCGATTCACCCCTCCACTTT
V gene: TRBV7-2
clone size: once
D gene: NA
J gene: TRBJ1-6

CDR3 protein: CASSLGHTYEQYF
CDR3 DNA: TGTGCCAGCAGCTTGGGACATACCTACGAGCAGTACTTC
V gene: TRBV7-2
clone size: NA
D gene: NA
J gene: TRBJ2-7

CDR3 protein: CASTYGGYGYTF
CDR3 DNA: TGTGCCAGCACCTACGGAGGGTACGGCTACACCTTC
V gene: TRBV5-6
clone size: NA
D gene: NA
J gene: TRBJ1-2

CDR3 protein: CASSPGYEQYF
CDR3 DNA: TGTGCCAGCTCACCAGGGTACGAGCAGTACTTC
V gene: TRBV18
clone size: NA
D gene: NA
J gene: TRBJ2-7

CDR3 protein: CASSFGTEVYGYTF
CDR3 DNA: TGTGCCAGCAGTTTCGGAACGGAGGTCTATGGCTACACCTTC
V gene: TRBV28
clone size: NA
D gene: NA
J gene: TRBJ1-2

CDR3 protein: CASSSTGINQPQHF
CDR3 DNA: TGTGCCAGCAGTTCTACAGGGATCAATCAGCCCCAGCATTTT
V gene: TRBV6-1
clone size: NA
D gene: NA
J gene: TRBJ1-5

CDR3 protein: CASSLEGTADMNTEAFF
CDR3 DNA: TGTGCCAGCAGCTTAGAGGGGACAGCGGATATGAACACTGAAGCTTTCTTT
V gene: TRBV11-3
clone size: NA
D gene: TRBD1
J gene: TRBJ1-1

CDR3 protein: CASSQELAGDTSTDTQYF
CDR3 DNA: TGCGCCAGCAGCCAGGAACTAGCGGGGGATACTAGCACAGATACGCAGTATTTT
V gene: TRBV4-3
clone size: NA
D gene: TRBD2
J gene: TRBJ2-3

CDR3 protein: CASSQDRGGWNIQYF
CDR3 DNA: TGCGCCAGCAGCCAAGATCGGGGAGGTTGGAACATTCAGTACTTC
V gene: TRBV4-3
clone size: NA
D gene: NA
J gene: TRBJ2-4

CDR3 protein: CASSYSGTGGNYGYTF
CDR3 DNA: TGTGCCAGCAGTTACTCGGGGACAGGGGGGAACTATGGCTACACCTTC
V gene: TRBV6-7
clone size: NA
D gene: TRBD1
J gene: TRBJ1-2

CDR3 protein: CAISESRGSTEAFF
CDR3 DNA: TGTGCCATCAGTGAGTCAAGGGGCTCCACTGAAGCTTTCTTT
V gene: TRBV10-3
clone size: NA
D gene: NA
J gene: TRBJ1-1

CDR3 protein: CASSGATNEKLFF
CDR3 DNA: TGTGCCAGTAGTGGGGCAACTAATGAAAAACTGTTTTTT
V gene: TRBV19
clone size: few
D gene: NA
J gene: TRBJ1-4

CDR3 protein: CASSLVSGGQVGNTEAFF
CDR3 DNA: TGTGCCAGCAGCTTAGTATCCGGGGGACAAGTTGGTAACACTGAAGCTTTCTTT
V gene: TRBV11-3
clone size: NA
D gene: NA
J gene: TRBJ1-1

CDR3 protein: CASSPRLASYEQYF
CDR3 DNA: TGTGCCAGTAGTCCCCGACTAGCCTCCTACGAGCAGTACTTC
V gene: TRBV19
clone size: NA
D gene: TRBD2
J gene: TRBJ2-7

CDR3 protein: CASSLTGNTEAFF
CDR3 DNA: TGCGCCAGCAGCTTGACAGGGAACACTGAAGCTTTCTTT
V gene: TRBV5-1
clone size: once
D gene: NA
J gene: TRBJ1-1

CDR3 protein: CASSPRGGGGGTGELFF
CDR3 DNA: TGTGCCAGCAGCCCAAGGGGGGGCGGGGGAGGCACCGGGGAGCTGTTTTTT
V gene: TRBV11-2
clone size: NA
D gene: NA
J gene: TRBJ2-2

CDR3 protein: CSGEIPPHYEQYF
CDR3 DNA: TGCAGCGGTGAGATCCCCCCTCACTACGAGCAGTACTTC
V gene: TRBV29-1
clone size: NA
D gene: NA
J gene: TRBJ2-7

CDR3 protein: CASSLGFGETQYF
CDR3 DNA: TGTGCCAGCAGCTTAGGGTTTGGGGAGACCCAGTACTTC
V gene: TRBV11-2
clone size: NA
D gene: NA
J gene: TRBJ2-5